This TCR beta chain came from a study of blood T cells in healthy people across ages. The germline CDR1 and CDR2 sequences are LGHDT and YNNKEL (reference sequence). CDR3 length: 14 residues. PCR was performed a second time for about 6 to 12 cycles using a sample-barcoded 5' primer and a J-beta primer mix. One entry per CDR3 protein results from TCRdb running MiXCR on the 5' RACE reads. The table records over 1.5 million distinct CDR3 sequences, 49% of them present only once. The rearrangement joins TRBV3-1 to TRBJ2-1; D gene unclear. The tail of the sequence fits TRBJ2-7 better, so the J call may be wrong. The material sequenced was blood. This sequence was found in a woman in her 40s in good health. CDR3 nucleotide sequence: TGTGCCAGCAGCCAGGGTTTTTCGGTCTACGAGCAGTACTTC. Its translation is CASSQGFSVYEQYF.